This record covers a single T cell receptor (beta chain). Germline V gene lookup returns CDR1 SGHNT and CDR2 YYREEE (reference sequence). Germline trimming cut 0 bases from V and 3 bases from J; bases unmatched to any gene: 1. This CDR3 has 15 residues. The data derive from a study of PD-L1 blockade in urothelial cancer. Study information: Patients commenced atezolizumab in 2014, and it was given at 1,200 mg intravenously every 3 weeks.

Profiled with immunoSEQ multiplex PCR; TCRdb holds only in-frame clones, not every one. The table lists tens of thousands of clones, about 90% of them singletons. Time point defined: peripheral blood 6 weeks after treatment start. The TCR was taken from a man aged 55-75 years with urothelial cancer. V is TRBV5-4 and J is TRBJ2-2, with 8 bases that match TRBD1. Sequencing was performed on PBMCs, taken around atezolizumab (anti-PD-L1) treatment. The CDR3 sequence: CASSLGQGYTGELFF. CDR3 coding DNA: TGTGCCAGCAGCTTGGGACAGGGGTACACCGGGGAGCTGTTTTTT.